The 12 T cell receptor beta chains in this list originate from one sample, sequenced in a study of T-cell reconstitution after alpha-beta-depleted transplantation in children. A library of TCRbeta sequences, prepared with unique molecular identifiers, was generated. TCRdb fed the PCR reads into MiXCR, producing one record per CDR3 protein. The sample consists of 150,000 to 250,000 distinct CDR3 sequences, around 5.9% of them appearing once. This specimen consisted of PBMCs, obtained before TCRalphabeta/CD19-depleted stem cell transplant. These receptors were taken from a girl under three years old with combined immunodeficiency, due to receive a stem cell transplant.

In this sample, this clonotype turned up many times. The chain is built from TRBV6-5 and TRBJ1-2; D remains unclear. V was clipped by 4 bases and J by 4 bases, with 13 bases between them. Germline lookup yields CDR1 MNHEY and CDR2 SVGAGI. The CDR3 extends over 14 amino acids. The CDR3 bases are TGTGCCAGCAGTTCCTGGGAGGTCGGCTATGGCTACACCTTC. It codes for CASSSWEVGYGYTF.

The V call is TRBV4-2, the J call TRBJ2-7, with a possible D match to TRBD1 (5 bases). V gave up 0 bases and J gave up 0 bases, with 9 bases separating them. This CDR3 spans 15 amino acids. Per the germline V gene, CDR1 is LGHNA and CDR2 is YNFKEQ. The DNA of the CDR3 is TGTGCCAGCAGCCAAGACAGGGTACCCTCCTACGAGCAGTACTTC. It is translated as CASSQDRVPSYEQYF.

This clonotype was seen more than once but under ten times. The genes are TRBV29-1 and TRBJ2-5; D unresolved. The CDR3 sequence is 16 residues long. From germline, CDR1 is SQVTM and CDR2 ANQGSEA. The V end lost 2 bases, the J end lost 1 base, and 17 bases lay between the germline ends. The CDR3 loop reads CSVERLTSWVQETQYF. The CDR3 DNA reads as TGCAGCGTTGAACGGTTGACCAGTTGGGTCCAAGAGACCCAGTACTTC. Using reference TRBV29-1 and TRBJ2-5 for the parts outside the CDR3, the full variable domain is SAVISQKPSRDICQRGTSLTIQCQVDSQVTMMFWYRQQPGQSLTLIATANQGSEATYESGFVIDKFPISRPNLTFSTLTVSNMSPEDSSIYLCSVERLTSWVQETQYFGPGTRLLVL.

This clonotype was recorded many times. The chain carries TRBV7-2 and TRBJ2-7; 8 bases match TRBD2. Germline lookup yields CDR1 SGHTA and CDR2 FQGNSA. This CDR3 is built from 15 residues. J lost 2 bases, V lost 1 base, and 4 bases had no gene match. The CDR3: CASSLVETSAYEQYF. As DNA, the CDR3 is TGTGCCAGCAGCTTAGTGGAGACTAGCGCCTACGAGCAGTACTTC.

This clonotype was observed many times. For the CDR3, the DNA is TGCAGCGCCGGAACGGGACAGGGGTACAATGAGCAGTTCTTC. Its protein product is CSAGTGQGYNEQFF. This chain connects TRBV29-1 to TRBJ2-1, with 10 bases lining up with TRBD1. V was pared by 7 bases and J by 4 bases, with 7 bases of the junction left unmatched. Germline-derived CDR1 and CDR2 are SQVTM and ANQGSEA. The CDR3 length is 14 residues.

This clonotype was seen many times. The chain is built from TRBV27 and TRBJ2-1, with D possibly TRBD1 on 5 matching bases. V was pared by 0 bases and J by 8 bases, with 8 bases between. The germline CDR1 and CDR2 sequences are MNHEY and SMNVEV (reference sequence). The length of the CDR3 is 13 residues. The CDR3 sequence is CASSLSGAHEQFF. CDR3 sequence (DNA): TGTGCCAGCAGTTTATCAGGGGCCCATGAGCAGTTCTTC.

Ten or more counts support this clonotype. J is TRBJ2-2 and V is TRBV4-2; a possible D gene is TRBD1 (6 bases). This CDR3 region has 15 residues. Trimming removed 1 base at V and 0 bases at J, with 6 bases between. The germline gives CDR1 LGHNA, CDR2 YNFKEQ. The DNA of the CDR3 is TGTGCCAGCAGCCAAGCAGGGGCGAACACCGGGGAGCTGTTTTTT. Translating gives CASSQAGANTGELFF.

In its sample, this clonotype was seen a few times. CDR3 nucleotides: TGTGCCAGCAGTTCCCAATTAGCGGGAGGAGAGACCCAGTACTTC. This translates into CASSSQLAGGETQYF. The genes are TRBV12-3 or TRBV12-4 and TRBJ2-5, with 10 bases identical to TRBD2. The CDR3 is made up of 15 amino acids. Germline trimming cut 4 bases from V and 4 bases from J; bases unmatched to any gene: 6.

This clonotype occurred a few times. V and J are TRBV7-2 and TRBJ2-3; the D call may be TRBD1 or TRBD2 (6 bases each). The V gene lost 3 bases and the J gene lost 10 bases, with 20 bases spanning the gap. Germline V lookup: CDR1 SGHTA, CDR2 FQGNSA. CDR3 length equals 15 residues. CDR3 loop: CASSFPGGAARAQYF. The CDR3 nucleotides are TGTGCCAGCAGCTTCCCCGGGGGCGCGGCCAGGGCGCAGTATTTT.

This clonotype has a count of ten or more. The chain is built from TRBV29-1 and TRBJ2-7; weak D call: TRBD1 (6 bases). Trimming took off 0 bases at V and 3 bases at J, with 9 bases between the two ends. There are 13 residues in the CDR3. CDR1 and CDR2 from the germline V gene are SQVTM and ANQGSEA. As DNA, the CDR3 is TGCAGCGTTGAAGATGTAGGGGGCTACGAGCAGTACTTC. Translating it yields CSVEDVGGYEQYF.

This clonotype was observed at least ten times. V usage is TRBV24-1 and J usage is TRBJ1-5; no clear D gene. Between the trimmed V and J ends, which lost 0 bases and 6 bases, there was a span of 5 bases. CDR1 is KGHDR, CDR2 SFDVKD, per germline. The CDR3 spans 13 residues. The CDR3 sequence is CATSDLRGQPQHF. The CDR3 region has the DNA TGTGCCACCAGTGATTTGCGTGGTCAGCCCCAGCATTTT.

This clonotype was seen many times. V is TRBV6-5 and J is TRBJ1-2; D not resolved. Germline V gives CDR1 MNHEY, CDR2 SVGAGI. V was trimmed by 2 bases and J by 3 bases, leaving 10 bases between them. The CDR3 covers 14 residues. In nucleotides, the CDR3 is TGTGCCAGCAGTTACGGGCAGGTGGACTATGGCTACACCTTC. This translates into CASSYGQVDYGYTF.